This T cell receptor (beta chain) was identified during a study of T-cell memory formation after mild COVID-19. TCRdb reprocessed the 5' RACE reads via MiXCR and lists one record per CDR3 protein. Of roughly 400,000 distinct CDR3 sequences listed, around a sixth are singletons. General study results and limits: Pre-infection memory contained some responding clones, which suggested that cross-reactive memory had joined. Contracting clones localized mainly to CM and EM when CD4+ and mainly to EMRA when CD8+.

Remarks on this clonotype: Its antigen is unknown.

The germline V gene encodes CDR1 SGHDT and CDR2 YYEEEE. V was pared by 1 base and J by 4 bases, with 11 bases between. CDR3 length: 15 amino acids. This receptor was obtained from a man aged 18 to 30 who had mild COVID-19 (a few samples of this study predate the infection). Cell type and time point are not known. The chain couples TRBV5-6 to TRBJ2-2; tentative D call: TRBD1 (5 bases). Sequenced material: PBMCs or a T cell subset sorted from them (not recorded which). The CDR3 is CASSLNPGITGELFF. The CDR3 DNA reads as TGTGCCAGCAGCTTGAACCCAGGGATCACCGGGGAGCTGTTTTTT.